This T cell receptor (beta chain) is from a study of T cell responses to AZD1222 COVID-19 vaccine. Clones were sequenced by immunoSEQ multiplex PCR, and TCRdb holds only the in-frame ones, with some missing. The sample has 250,000 to 300,000 clones; approximately 94% are singletons. Germline trimming cut 0 bases from V and 6 bases from J; bases unmatched to any gene: 4. Germline CDR1 reads MNHEY; CDR2 reads SVGAGI. The CDR3 spans 16 residues. Study-wide findings and caveats: The number of AZD1222 recipients seropositive at baseline was only 5 to 7.

Worth noting for this clone: The target antigen is unknown.

The chain links TRBV6-5 to TRBJ1-5; TRBD1 matches at 11 bases. Material: peripheral blood, obtained 28 days after the second AZD1222 dose. This TCR was sampled from an adult who received the AZD1222 COVID-19 vaccine. The CDR3 DNA sequence: TGTGCCAGCAGTTACTCGGGGACAGGGGGGATTCAGCCCCAGCATTTT. Encoded protein: CASSYSGTGGIQPQHF.